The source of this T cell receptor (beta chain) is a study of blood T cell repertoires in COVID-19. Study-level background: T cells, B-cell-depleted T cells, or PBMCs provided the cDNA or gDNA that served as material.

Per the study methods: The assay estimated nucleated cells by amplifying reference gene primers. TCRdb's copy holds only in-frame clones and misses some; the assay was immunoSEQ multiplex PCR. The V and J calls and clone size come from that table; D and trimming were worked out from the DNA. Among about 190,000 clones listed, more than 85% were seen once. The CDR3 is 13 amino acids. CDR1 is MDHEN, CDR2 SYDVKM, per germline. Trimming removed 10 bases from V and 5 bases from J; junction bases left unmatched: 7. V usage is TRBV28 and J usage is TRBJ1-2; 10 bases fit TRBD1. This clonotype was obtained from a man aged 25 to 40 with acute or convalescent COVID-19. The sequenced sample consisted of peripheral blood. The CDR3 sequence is CATWTGGRYGYTF. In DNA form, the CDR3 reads TGTGCCACCTGGACAGGGGGTCGGTATGGCTACACCTTC.